A single TCR beta chain is shown here with its context. Its target is not known. Libraries were prepared by immunoSEQ multiplex PCR; TCRdb keeps only in-frame clonotypes and omits some of them. Among roughly 70,000 clones, around 90% were seen once, and the ten largest hold over 2%. The data originate from a study of OX40 agonist ivuxolimab in advanced cancers. The study's findings and limits: Antigen specificity was not determined for the expanded peripheral T cells.

This CDR3 contains 15 residues. CDR1 SGDLS and CDR2 YYNGEE come from the germline V gene. J was trimmed by 1 base and V by 4 bases; bases with no gene match: 3. The sequences come from CD4+ or CD8+ T cells sorted from blood, collected in a trial of the OX40 agonist ivuxolimab. V is TRBV9 and J is TRBJ1-4; 8 bases are shared with TRBD1. The sequence derives from an adult with an advanced solid tumor such as melanoma, head and neck, liver or kidney cancer. CDR3 residues: CASSPTGGTNEKLFF. The CDR3 DNA sequence: TGTGCCAGCAGCCCTACAGGGGGAACTAATGAAAAACTGTTTTTT.